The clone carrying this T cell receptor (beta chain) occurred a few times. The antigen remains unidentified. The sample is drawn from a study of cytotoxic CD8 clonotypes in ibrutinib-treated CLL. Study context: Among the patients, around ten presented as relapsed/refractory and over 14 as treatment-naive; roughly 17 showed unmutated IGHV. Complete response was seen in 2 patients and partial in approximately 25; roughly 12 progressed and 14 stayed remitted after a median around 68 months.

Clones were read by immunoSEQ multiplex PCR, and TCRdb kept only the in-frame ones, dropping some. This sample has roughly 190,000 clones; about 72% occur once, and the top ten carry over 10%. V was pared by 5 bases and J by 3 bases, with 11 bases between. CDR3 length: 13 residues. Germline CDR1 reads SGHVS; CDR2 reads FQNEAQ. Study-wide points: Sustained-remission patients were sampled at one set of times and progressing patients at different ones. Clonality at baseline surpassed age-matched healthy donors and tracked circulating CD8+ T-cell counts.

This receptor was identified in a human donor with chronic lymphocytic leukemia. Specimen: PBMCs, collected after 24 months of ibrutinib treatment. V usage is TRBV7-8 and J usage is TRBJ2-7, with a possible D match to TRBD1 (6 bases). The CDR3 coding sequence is TGTGCCAGCAGCACGCCACAGGGCTACGAGCAGTACTTC. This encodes CASSTPQGYEQYF.